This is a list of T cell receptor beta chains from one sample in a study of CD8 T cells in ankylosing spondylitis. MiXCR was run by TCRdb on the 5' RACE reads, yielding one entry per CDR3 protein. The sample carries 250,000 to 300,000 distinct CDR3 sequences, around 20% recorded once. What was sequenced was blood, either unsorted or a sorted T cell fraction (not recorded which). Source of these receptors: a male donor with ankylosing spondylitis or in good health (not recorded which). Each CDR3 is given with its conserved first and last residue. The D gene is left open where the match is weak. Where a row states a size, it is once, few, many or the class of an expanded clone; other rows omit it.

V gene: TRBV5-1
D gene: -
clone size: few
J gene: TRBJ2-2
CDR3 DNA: TGCGCCAGCAGCTTGGCGGGGCGAAACACCGGGGAGCTGTTTTTT
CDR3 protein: CASSLAGRNTGELFF

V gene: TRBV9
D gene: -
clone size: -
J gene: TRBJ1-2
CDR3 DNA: TGTGCCAGCAGCGTAGTGGGGGGTGGCTACACCTTC
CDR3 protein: CASSVVGGGYTF

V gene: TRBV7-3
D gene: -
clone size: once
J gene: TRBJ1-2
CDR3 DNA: TGTGCCAGCAGCCTTGACGGGAATGGCTACACCTTC
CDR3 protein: CASSLDGNGYTF

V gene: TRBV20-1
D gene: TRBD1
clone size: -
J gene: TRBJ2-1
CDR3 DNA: TGCAGTGCCGACCCCACCGGGACAGATGAGCAGTTCTTC
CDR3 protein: CSADPTGTDEQFF

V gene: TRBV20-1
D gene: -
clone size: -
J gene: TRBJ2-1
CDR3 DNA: TGCAGTGCTAGAACGGGGGCAGGGATGGGTGAGCAGTTCTTC
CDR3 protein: CSARTGAGMGEQFF

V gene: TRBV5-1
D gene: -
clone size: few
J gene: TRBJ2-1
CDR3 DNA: TGCGCCAGCAGCGGATTTGTCGGGTCTCAAAATGAGCAGTTCTTC
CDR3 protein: CASSGFVGSQNEQFF

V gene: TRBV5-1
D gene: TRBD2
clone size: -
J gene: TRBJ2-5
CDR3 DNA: TGCGCCAGCAGGTCTAGCGGGACGCAAGAGACCCAGTACTTC
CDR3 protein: CASRSSGTQETQYF

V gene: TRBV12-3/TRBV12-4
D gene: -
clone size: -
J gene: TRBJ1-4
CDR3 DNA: TGTGCCAGCAGTAGCTATATTCAGGGGCAACTGTTTTTT
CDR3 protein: CASSSYIQGQLFF

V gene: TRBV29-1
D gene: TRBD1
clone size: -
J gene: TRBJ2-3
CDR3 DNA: TGCAGCGTGGGGACAGGGAAGGCAGATACGCAGTATTTT
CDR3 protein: CSVGTGKADTQYF

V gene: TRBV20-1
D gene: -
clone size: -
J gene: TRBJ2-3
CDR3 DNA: TGCAGTGCTAGAGATCGGGGCAAGGGTACAGATACGCAGTATTTT
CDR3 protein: CSARDRGKGTDTQYF

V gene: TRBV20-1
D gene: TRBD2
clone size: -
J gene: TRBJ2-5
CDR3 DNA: TGCAGTGCTAGAGTTATAGTAGCGGGTGGGACCCAGTACTTC
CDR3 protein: CSARVIVAGGTQYF

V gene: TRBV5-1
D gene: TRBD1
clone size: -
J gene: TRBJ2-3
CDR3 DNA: TGCGCCAGCAGCTTGGGGACAGGAGTGAGGGATACGCAGTATTTT
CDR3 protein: CASSLGTGVRDTQYF

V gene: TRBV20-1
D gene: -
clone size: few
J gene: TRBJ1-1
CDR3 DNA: TGCAGTGCCAGGAGACAGAACACTGAAGCTTTCTTT
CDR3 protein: CSARRQNTEAFF

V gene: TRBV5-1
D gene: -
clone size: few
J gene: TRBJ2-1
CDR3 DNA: TGCGCCAGCAGTCTGGCTGGATTGAGGGATGTGGATGAGCAGTTCTTC
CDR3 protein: CASSLAGLRDVDEQFF

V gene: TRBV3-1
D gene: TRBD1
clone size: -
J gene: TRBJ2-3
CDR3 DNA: TGTGCCAGCAGCCCCCCCGGACAGGGGCTGAGCACAGATACGCAGTATTTT
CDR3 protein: CASSPPGQGLSTDTQYF

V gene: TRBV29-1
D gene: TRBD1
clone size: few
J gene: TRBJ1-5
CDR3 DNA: TGCAGCGTTGAGGGGCGGGACAGCGCCAATCAGCCCCAGCATTTT
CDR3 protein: CSVEGRDSANQPQHF

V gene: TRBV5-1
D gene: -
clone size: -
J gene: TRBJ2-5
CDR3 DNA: TGCGCCAGCAGCTTGATGGGGTCACCGGTCGAGACAGAGACCCAGTACTTC
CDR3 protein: CASSLMGSPVETETQYF

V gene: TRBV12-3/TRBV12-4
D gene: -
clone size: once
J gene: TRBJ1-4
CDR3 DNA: TGTGCCAGCAGTTGGGGGGGGGGAACTAATGAAAAACTGTTTTTT
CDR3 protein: CASSWGGGTNEKLFF

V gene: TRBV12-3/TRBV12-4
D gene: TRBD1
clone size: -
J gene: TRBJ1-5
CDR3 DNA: TGTGCCAGCAGTGGGGGGACAGGTAATCAGCCCCAGCATTTT
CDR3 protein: CASSGGTGNQPQHF

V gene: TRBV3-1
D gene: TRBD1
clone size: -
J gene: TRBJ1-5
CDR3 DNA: TGTGCCAGCAGCCAAGCCGGGACAGGGGGATATCAGCCCCAGCATTTT
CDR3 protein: CASSQAGTGGYQPQHF

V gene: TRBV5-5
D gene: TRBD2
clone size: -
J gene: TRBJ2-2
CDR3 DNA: TGTGCCAGCAGCTCGGGACTAGCGGGAGGGTTTACCGGGGAGCTGTTTTTT
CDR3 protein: CASSSGLAGGFTGELFF

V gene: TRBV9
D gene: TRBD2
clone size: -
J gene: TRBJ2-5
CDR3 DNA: TGTGCCAGCAGCTCGCAAGCTAGCGGGGGGGAAGAGACCCAGTACTTC
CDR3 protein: CASSSQASGGEETQYF

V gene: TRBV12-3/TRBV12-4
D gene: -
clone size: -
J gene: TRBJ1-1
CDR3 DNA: TGTACCATCAGTTTCTCCCCCCTCCGGGACAACTTCATCCCGTCTGAAGCTTTCTTT
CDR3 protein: CTISFSPLRDNFIPSEAFF

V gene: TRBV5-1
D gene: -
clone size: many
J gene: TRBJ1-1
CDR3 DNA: TGCGCCAGCAGCCTAGGGGTTATGAACACTGAAGCTTTCTTT
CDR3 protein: CASSLGVMNTEAFF

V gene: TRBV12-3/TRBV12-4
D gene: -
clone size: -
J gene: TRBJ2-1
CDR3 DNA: TGTGCCAGCAGACCCCAAGAGGGCTCCTACAATGAGCAGTTCTTC
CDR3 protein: CASRPQEGSYNEQFF

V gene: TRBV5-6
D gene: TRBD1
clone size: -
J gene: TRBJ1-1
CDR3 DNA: TGTGCCAGCAGCTCCAGGACAGGCCGAACTGAAGCTTTCTTT
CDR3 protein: CASSSRTGRTEAFF

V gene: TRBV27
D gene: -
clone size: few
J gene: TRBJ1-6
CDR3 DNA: TGTGCCAGCAGCCGGGGGGGATCCTATAATTCACCCCTCCACTTT
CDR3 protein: CASSRGGSYNSPLHF

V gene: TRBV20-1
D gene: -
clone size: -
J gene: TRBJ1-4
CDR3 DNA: TGCAGTGCTAGCTATGGGGTGGGTGAAAAACTGTTTTTT
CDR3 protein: CSASYGVGEKLFF

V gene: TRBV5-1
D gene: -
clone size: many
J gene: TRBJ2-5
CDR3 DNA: TGCGCCAGCAGCTGGTCAGCCCAAGAGACCCAGTACTTC
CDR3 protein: CASSWSAQETQYF

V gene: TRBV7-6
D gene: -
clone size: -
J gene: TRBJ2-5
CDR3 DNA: TGTGCCAGCAGCTTAAAGGTGGCGGCTCGCCAAGAGACCCAGTACTTC
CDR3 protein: CASSLKVAARQETQYF

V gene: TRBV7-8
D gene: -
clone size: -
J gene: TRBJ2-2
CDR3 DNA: TGTGCCAGCAGAAAAGGGAGAACGAACACCGGGGAGCTGTTTTTT
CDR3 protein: CASRKGRTNTGELFF

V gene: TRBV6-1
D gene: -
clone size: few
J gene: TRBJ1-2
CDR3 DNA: TGTGCCAGCACCCTGCATACAGGGTCCTATGGCTACACCTTC
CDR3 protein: CASTLHTGSYGYTF